This entry lists 28 T cell receptor beta chains sequenced from one sample in a study of Graves' ophthalmopathy and Graves' hyperthyroidism. Amplification from RNA transcripts yielded the TCR beta CDR3 regions. A first-round RT-PCR used HTBI primers, followed by a second-round multiplex PCR. TCRdb itself ran the multiplex PCR reads through MiXCR, one entry per CDR3 protein. Among under 200,000 distinct CDR3 sequences listed, 30% to 45% were seen once. The sample taken for sequencing was peripheral blood. These receptors all stem from a woman in her thirties or forties with Graves' ophthalmopathy.

This clonotype was detected ten times or more. V gene TRBV5-1 combines with J gene TRBJ2-2; D may be TRBD2 (6 bases). Germline CDR1 SGHRS, CDR2 YFSETQ. There are 14 residues in the CDR3. The V gene lost 4 bases and the J gene lost 3 bases, with 10 bases spanning the gap. For the CDR3, the DNA is TGCGCCAGCAGCCCCCCGGGAGACACCGGGGAGCTGTTTTTT. Translation gives CASSPPGDTGELFF.

In its sample, this clonotype was seen once. The CDR3 sequence: CASSLAPSDTQYF. DNA of the CDR3: TGTGCCAGCAGCTTAGCGCCCAGCGATACGCAGTATTTT. The chain combines TRBV7-2 with TRBJ2-3, with no clear D. The CDR3 has 13 residues. CDR1 and CDR2 (germline): SGHTA, FQGNSA. Trimming took off 0 bases at V and 6 bases at J, with 7 bases between the two ends.

The CDR3 DNA is TGTGCCAGCAGTTTAGGGACAGGGAGAGGAGAGACCCAGTACTTC. Its translation: CASSLGTGRGETQYF. The chain has TRBV28 and TRBJ2-5, with TRBD1 identical over 9 bases. V gave up 2 bases and J gave up 4 bases; unmatched junction bases: 5. Germline CDR1 MDHEN, CDR2 SYDVKM. The length of the CDR3 is 15 residues.

This chain links TRBV28 with TRBJ2-5; the D gene is possibly TRBD2 (7 bases). Germline values: CDR1 MDHEN, CDR2 SYDVKM. CDR3 length: 16 amino acids. V lost 2 bases and J lost 2, with 15 bases in between. CDR3 sequence reads: CASSLRGGRGQETQYF. Here the CDR3 DNA reads TGTGCCAGCAGTTTACGAGGGGGGAGGGGACAAGAGACCCAGTACTTC.

The chain has TRBV6-2 or TRBV6-3 and TRBJ1-1; D is unresolved. Germline CDR1 is MNHEY and CDR2 is SVGEGT. V dropped 8 bases and J dropped 10 bases, with 20 bases sitting between them. CDR3 size: 13 residues. The CDR3 region has the DNA TGTGCCAGCCATAAGGCAGGTTATACGCCAGCTTTCTTT. Translated, it gives CASHKAGYTPAFF.

This clonotype was seen at least ten times. The rearrangement links TRBV6-1 to TRBJ2-2; a weak D match, TRBD2 (7 bases). V was shortened by 6 bases and J by 3 bases, with 14 bases between the two germline ends. Germline V gene lookup returns CDR1 MNHNS and CDR2 SASEGT. This CDR3 contains 15 residues. CDR3 coding DNA: TGTGCCAGCAGACGGGGGGCCCGCGACACCGGGGAGCTGTTTTTT. Encoded protein: CASRRGARDTGELFF.

Ten or more counts support this clonotype. The chain recombines TRBV7-3 with TRBJ1-1; D is unresolved. V lost 5 bases and J 4 bases, leaving 14 bases between the germline ends. This CDR3 is built from 14 residues. Germline lookup yields CDR1 SGHTA and CDR2 FQGTGA. The CDR3 loop is CASSPSDWATEAFF. The CDR3 DNA follows: TGTGCCAGCAGCCCCTCCGACTGGGCCACTGAAGCTTTCTTT.

This chain joins TRBV12-3 or TRBV12-4 and TRBJ2-7; 7 nucleotides align to TRBD2. J gave up 0 bases and V 3 bases, and 8 bases lay outside the gene matches. CDR3 length equals 16 residues. For the CDR3, the DNA is TGTGCCAGCAGTTTTTCGCTTGGCGGGAGCTCCTACGAGCAGTACTTC. Protein product: CASSFSLGGSSYEQYF.

The chain has TRBV12-3 or TRBV12-4 and TRBJ2-5; TRBD2 matches at 8 bases. Germline trimming cut 4 bases from V and 7 bases from J; bases unmatched to any gene: 11. This CDR3 is built from 15 residues. The CDR3 region is CASSSSLDGGGTQYF. CDR3 DNA: TGTGCCAGCAGTTCCAGCCTAGACGGGGGGGGGACCCAGTACTTC.

V and J are TRBV28 and TRBJ1-1; TRBD1 might be the D (5 bases). The germline V gene has CDR1 MDHEN and CDR2 SYDVKM. Trimming took 4 bases from V and 8 from J, leaving 11 bases between them. This CDR3 spans 12 amino acids. CDR3 nucleotides: TGTGCCAGCAGTTCCGACAGCCTAGAAGCTTTCTTT. Its protein product is CASSSDSLEAFF.

In this sample, this clonotype turned up many times. This may be a read error: a much more frequent sequence differs by one nucleotide. The chain joins TRBV11-2 to TRBJ2-5; D unclear. The V end lost 0 bases, the J end lost 3 bases, and 5 bases lay between the germline ends. CDR1 is SGHAT and CDR2 is FQNNGV in the germline V gene. The CDR3 runs 13 residues. The CDR3 sequence: CASSLEWEETQYF. CDR3 sequence (DNA): TGTGCCAGCAGCTTAGAGTGGGAAGAGACCCAGTACTTC.

This clonotype was picked up many times. Written as DNA, the CDR3 is TGTGCCAGCAGTTACTTGGGCTCCTACGAGCAGTACTTC. Its translation: CASSYLGSYEQYF. This chain links TRBV6-5 with TRBJ2-7; D gene ambiguous. Trimming left V 1 base short and J 0 bases short, with 4 bases between. CDR1 MNHEY and CDR2 SVGAGI come from the germline V gene. This CDR3 is 13 amino acids long.

This clonotype was seen at least ten times. J is TRBJ1-6 and V is TRBV12-3 or TRBV12-4; 7 bases line up with TRBD1. The CDR3 has 13 amino acids. The V gene end was trimmed by 7 bases and the J gene end by 10 bases; junction bases not matched to a gene: 7. CDR3 DNA: TGTGCCAGCACCACGACAGGGCGGTCACCCCTCCACTTT. Amino acid sequence: CASTTTGRSPLHF.

In this sample, this clonotype turned up many times. This chain joins TRBV10-3 and TRBJ2-7; D remains ambiguous. CDR3 size: 11 residues. Germline V gene sequence: CDR1 ENHRY, CDR2 SYGVKD. V lost 2 bases to trimming and J lost 4 bases, with 3 bases between them. The DNA for the CDR3 is TGTGCCATCAGTGAGGGGTACGAGCAGTACTTC. Amino acids: CAISEGYEQYF.

This clonotype has a count of ten or more. The genes are TRBV4-3 and TRBJ2-2; D is undetermined. The CDR3 length is 12 residues. Germline CDR1 is LGHNA and CDR2 is YSLEER. V shed 0 bases and J shed 10 bases, with 6 bases lying between them. As DNA, the CDR3 is TGCGCCAGCAGCCAAGACGGCGCGGAGCTGTTTTTT. It yields the protein CASSQDGAELFF.

V and J are TRBV27 and TRBJ2-7, with TRBD1 matching over 9 bases. The CDR3 sequence is 12 residues long. V lost 11 bases to trimming and J lost 5 bases; unmatched junction nucleotides: 7. CDR1 MNHEY and CDR2 SMNVEV come from the germline V gene (reference sequence). The CDR3 region is CAGPHRGHEQYF. CDR3 in DNA: TGTGCCGGCCCGCACAGGGGGCACGAGCAGTACTTC.

This clonotype came up many times. The chain carries TRBV12-3 or TRBV12-4 and TRBJ1-3, with 9 positions matching TRBD1. Losses at the gene ends were 3 bases for V and 5 bases for J; bases not matched to a gene: 5. CDR3 length equals 15 residues. Here the CDR3 DNA reads TGTGCCAGCAGTTTTAACAGGGGGCTCAGAAACACCATATATTTT. Its translation is CASSFNRGLRNTIYF.

This clonotype appeared many times. This chain links TRBV5-1 with TRBJ2-7; a possible D gene is TRBD1 (5 bases). The CDR3 loop spans 14 amino acids. Per the germline V gene, CDR1 is SGHRS and CDR2 is YFSETQ. The V and J ends lost 6 bases and 2 bases respectively, with 15 bases between them. Here the CDR3 reads CASTSQQVPYEQYF. The CDR3 coding sequence is TGCGCCAGCACCTCCCAACAGGTTCCCTACGAGCAGTACTTC.

This clonotype was seen repeatedly, ten times or more. The genes are TRBV12-3 or TRBV12-4 and TRBJ2-5; D ambiguous. Trimming left V 2 bases short and J 7 bases short, with 5 bases between. This CDR3 has 11 amino acids. The CDR3 sequence: CASSLLGTQYF. The CDR3 DNA reads as TGTGCCAGCAGTTTATTGGGGACCCAGTACTTC.

In its sample, this clonotype was seen many times. This chain connects TRBV5-1 to TRBJ1-3; 8 bases are a match to TRBD1. In germline, CDR1 is SGHRS, CDR2 YFSETQ. V lost 0 bases, J lost 2 bases, and 4 bases stayed unmatched. The CDR3 has 16 residues. CDR3 amino acids: CASSLGTGNTGNTIYF. The DNA of the CDR3 is TGCGCCAGCAGCTTGGGGACAGGGAATACTGGAAACACCATATATTTT.

This clonotype was found many times. This sequence joins TRBV5-1 and TRBJ1-4; TRBD1 might be the D (5 bases). CDR1 and CDR2 (germline): SGHRS, YFSETQ. V was shortened by 7 bases and J by 4 bases, with 11 bases between the two germline ends. The length of the CDR3 is 13 residues. The CDR3 spells CASRDGSNEKLFF. The DNA for the CDR3 is TGCGCCAGCCGGGACGGCAGTAATGAAAAACTGTTTTTT.

This clonotype was detected ten times or more. The chain links TRBV7-6 to TRBJ1-1; D ambiguous. Trimming shortened V by 4 bases and J by 1 base, and 13 bases separated the two germline ends. The CDR3 runs 15 residues. Germline CDR1 reads SGHVS; CDR2 reads FNYEAQ. The CDR3 reads CASSSVDGPNTEAFF. The DNA for the CDR3 is TGTGCCAGCAGCTCAGTGGACGGGCCGAACACTGAAGCTTTCTTT.

The chain combines TRBV12-3 or TRBV12-4 with TRBJ2-4; no reliable D call. The CDR3 loop spans 14 amino acids. V was shortened by 5 bases and J by 8 bases, with 16 bases between the two germline ends. Here the CDR3 reads CASSPRPQRDIQYF. The CDR3, as DNA: TGTGCCAGCAGTCCGCGACCCCAAAGGGACATTCAGTACTTC.

This chain links TRBV6-2 or TRBV6-3 with TRBJ2-2; the match to TRBD1 covers 8 bases. Germline V gene lookup returns CDR1 MNHEY and CDR2 SVGEGT. The ends lost 4 bases at V and 3 bases at J; junction bases unmatched: 4. This CDR3 is 15 amino acids long. The CDR3 nucleotides are TGTGCCAGCAGTTCGGACAGGGCCTACACCGGGGAGCTGTTTTTT. This sequence encodes CASSSDRAYTGELFF.

This clonotype has a count of ten or more. CDR3 nucleotides: TGCAGTGCCACTGGGACCCACGATCCGGGCTACAATGAGCAGTTCTTC. Its translation: CSATGTHDPGYNEQFF. The rearrangement joins TRBV20-1 to TRBJ2-1; D assignment may be TRBD1 or TRBD2 (5 bases each). The germline CDR1 and CDR2 sequences are DFQATT and SNEGSKA (reference sequence). The CDR3 length is 16 residues. The ends were cut back, 6 bases at V and 3 bases at J, with 21 bases in the middle.

In its sample, this clonotype was seen many times. V usage is TRBV6-1 and J usage is TRBJ2-7; D uncertain. The CDR3 is 12 residues long. The V and J ends lost 5 bases and 6 bases respectively, with 11 bases between them. Germline V gene lookup returns CDR1 MNHNS and CDR2 SASEGT. This CDR3 is CASSPSGSEQYF. The CDR3 nucleotides read TGTGCCAGCAGTCCTTCCGGGTCCGAGCAGTACTTC.

The chain has TRBV19 and TRBJ2-2; 7 bases align to TRBD1. The CDR3 runs to 14 residues. V was pared by 5 bases and J by 5 bases, with 5 bases of the junction left unmatched. Germline CDR1 is LNHDA and CDR2 is SQIVND (reference sequence). This chain's CDR3 is CASSDDRETGELFF. The CDR3, as DNA: TGTGCCAGTAGTGATGACAGGGAGACCGGGGAGCTGTTTTTT.

The CDR3 DNA reads TGTGCCAGTAGTATAGGTAGGACGGGAGAGCAGTACTTC. This encodes CASSIGRTGEQYF. This chain joins TRBV19 and TRBJ2-7, with D perhaps matching TRBD2 (5 bases). Per the germline V gene, CDR1 is LNHDA and CDR2 is SQIVND (reference sequence). Trimming pared 1 base from V and 7 bases from J, leaving 11 bases between. This CDR3 comprises 13 residues.